The rows below give T cell receptor beta chains drawn from one sample of a study of PD-L1 blockade in urothelial cancer. Profiling relied on immunoSEQ multiplex PCR, and the TCRdb table lists in-frame clones only, not all of them. The table shows over 35,000 clones, with approximately 80% occurring only once. The specimen was PBMCs, collected around atezolizumab (anti-PD-L1) treatment. The receptor source for this set is a man of 80 years or more with urothelial cancer. The CDR3 runs from the conserved cysteine through the conserved F or W. Fields, in order: clone size, J gene, V gene, D gene, CDR3 DNA, CDR3 protein. A D gene is named only where the DNA matches it firmly. Only part of the rows carry a size: once, few, many, or a class if the clone is expanded.

size: .; J: TRBJ1-1; V: TRBV9; D: .; DNA: TGTGCCAGCAGCGCGCTAGACTCTCCCAACACTGAAGCTTTCTTT; CDR3: CASSALDSPNTEAFF
size: .; J: TRBJ2-7; V: TRBV19; D: TRBD1; DNA: TGTGCCAGTAGTCTAGGGACAGGCTCCTACGAGCAGTACTTC; CDR3: CASSLGTGSYEQYF
size: .; J: TRBJ1-2; V: TRBV6-1; D: TRBD1; DNA: TGTGCCAGCAGTGGGACAGGGTTCTATGGCTACACCTTC; CDR3: CASSGTGFYGYTF
size: .; J: TRBJ2-1; V: TRBV10-3; D: .; DNA: TGTGCCATCATAGCGGACACGGGCAATGAGCAGTTCTTC; CDR3: CAIIADTGNEQFF
size: .; J: TRBJ2-1; V: TRBV11-2; D: .; DNA: TGTGCCAGCAGCTTACTTCGGGGGAGCAGGGAGCAGTTCTTC; CDR3: CASSLLRGSREQFF
size: .; J: TRBJ2-7; V: TRBV7-9; D: .; DNA: TGTGCCAGCAGCTTAGGAATCGCTACCTACGAGCAGTACTTC; CDR3: CASSLGIATYEQYF
size: .; J: TRBJ2-1; V: TRBV4-3; D: TRBD2; DNA: TGCGCCAGCAGCCCCGGACTAGCGGGGAGCAATGAGCAGTTCTTC; CDR3: CASSPGLAGSNEQFF
size: .; J: TRBJ2-2; V: TRBV5-1; D: TRBD2; DNA: TGCGCCAGCAGCTTGGGGACTAGCGGAGGGGAGCTGTTTTTT; CDR3: CASSLGTSGGELFF
size: .; J: TRBJ1-5; V: TRBV7-9; D: .; DNA: TGTGCCAGCAGCCGTGCCGGCGGTCAGCCCCAGCATTTT; CDR3: CASSRAGGQPQHF
size: few; J: TRBJ1-2; V: TRBV5-1; D: .; DNA: TGCGCCAGCAGCTTGAGGTTAGGGGACACGGCTGGCTACACCTTC; CDR3: CASSLRLGDTAGYTF
size: .; J: TRBJ2-5; V: TRBV7-2; D: .; DNA: TGTGCCAGCAGGTTCGGAGGCTCTCAAGAGACCCAGTACTTC; CDR3: CASRFGGSQETQYF
size: .; J: TRBJ1-1; V: TRBV7-6; D: .; DNA: TGTGCCAGCAGCTTAGAACAGAACACTGAAGCTTTCTTT; CDR3: CASSLEQNTEAFF
size: .; J: TRBJ2-3; V: TRBV15; D: .; DNA: TGTGCCACCAGCAACGATCCAGGGCCAGGGGCCTCCGCAGATACGCAGTATTTT; CDR3: CATSNDPGPGASADTQYF
size: .; J: TRBJ1-5; V: TRBV21-1; D: .; DNA: TGTGCCAGCAGCAAACACAGGGGGAGAGCCAATCAGCCCCAGCATTTT; CDR3: CASSKHRGRANQPQHF
size: once; J: TRBJ1-1; V: TRBV30; D: .; DNA: TGTGCCTGGAGTCGGAGGGGAGCAAACACTGAAGCTTTCTTT; CDR3: CAWSRRGANTEAFF
size: few; J: TRBJ1-2; V: TRBV6-1; D: .; DNA: TGTGTCGTCAGCAACAGCAGAGTCTATGGCTACACCTTC; CDR3: CVVSNSRVYGYTF
size: .; J: TRBJ2-3; V: TRBV5-1; D: TRBD1; DNA: TGCGCCAGCAGGACAGGGGGCACAGATACGCAGTATTTT; CDR3: CASRTGGTDTQYF
size: .; J: TRBJ2-1; V: TRBV5-1; D: .; DNA: TGCGCCAGCAGCTTGGTTGGGGGGAGCTCCTACAATGAGCAGTTCTTC; CDR3: CASSLVGGSSYNEQFF
size: .; J: TRBJ2-7; V: TRBV5-1; D: TRBD2; DNA: TGCGCCAGCAGCTCTAGCGGGGGCTCCTACGAGCAGTACTTC; CDR3: CASSSSGGSYEQYF
size: .; J: TRBJ2-5; V: TRBV5-1; D: TRBD1; DNA: TGCGCCAGCAGCGATTGGGACAGGGGATGGGAGACCCAGTACTTC; CDR3: CASSDWDRGWETQYF
size: .; J: TRBJ1-6; V: TRBV5-1; D: .; DNA: TGCGCCAGCGCCAGGGCAAATTCACCCCTCCACTTT; CDR3: CASARANSPLHF
size: .; J: TRBJ1-4; V: TRBV7-9; D: .; DNA: TGTGCCAGCAGCTCCACAGGAAACACTAATGAAAAACTGTTTTTT; CDR3: CASSSTGNTNEKLFF
size: .; J: TRBJ2-1; V: TRBV2; D: TRBD2; DNA: TGTGCCAGCAGTAAAACAACTAGCGGGAGATCCAATGAGCAGTTCTTC; CDR3: CASSKTTSGRSNEQFF
size: .; J: TRBJ1-2; V: TRBV2; D: TRBD1; DNA: TGTGCCAGCAGTGAAGAGGGGGCGGGCTATGGCTACACCTTC; CDR3: CASSEEGAGYGYTF
size: .; J: TRBJ2-1; V: TRBV9; D: .; DNA: TGTGCCAGCAGCCCCTCAGGTCCAGCCCTCTACAATGAGCAGTTCTTC; CDR3: CASSPSGPALYNEQFF
size: .; J: TRBJ1-1; V: TRBV19; D: .; DNA: TGTGCCAGTAGTATGACAGGAGCCCACCTTATGGCTTTCTTT; CDR3: CASSMTGAHLMAFF
size: .; J: TRBJ2-3; V: TRBV20-1; D: .; DNA: TGCAGTGCCCCTCTTACGGGTACGCAGTATTTT; CDR3: CSAPLTGTQYF